This T cell receptor beta chain comes out of a study of T cell changes during pregnancy in multiple sclerosis. This table comes from immunoSEQ multiplex PCR, and its TCRdb copy is limited to in-frame clones, with some not included. The sample yields some 40,000 clones, around 93% seen once. This clone was seen once. CDR3 length equals 16 residues. The V and J ends lost 10 bases and 1 base, in that order; junction bases with no gene match: 15. Germline V gene sequence: CDR1 ENHRY, CDR2 SYGVKD. Sequencing used CD8+ T cells from peripheral blood mononuclear cells, obtained before pregnancy. This receptor was identified in a female donor with multiple sclerosis, enrolled in a pregnancy study. This chain joins TRBV10-3 and TRBJ2-7; 8 bases match TRBD2. The CDR3 nucleotides read TGTGCCACACAGTCCGCGGGGGGTGGCTTATCCTACGAGCAGTACTTC. Translating it yields CATQSAGGGLSYEQYF.